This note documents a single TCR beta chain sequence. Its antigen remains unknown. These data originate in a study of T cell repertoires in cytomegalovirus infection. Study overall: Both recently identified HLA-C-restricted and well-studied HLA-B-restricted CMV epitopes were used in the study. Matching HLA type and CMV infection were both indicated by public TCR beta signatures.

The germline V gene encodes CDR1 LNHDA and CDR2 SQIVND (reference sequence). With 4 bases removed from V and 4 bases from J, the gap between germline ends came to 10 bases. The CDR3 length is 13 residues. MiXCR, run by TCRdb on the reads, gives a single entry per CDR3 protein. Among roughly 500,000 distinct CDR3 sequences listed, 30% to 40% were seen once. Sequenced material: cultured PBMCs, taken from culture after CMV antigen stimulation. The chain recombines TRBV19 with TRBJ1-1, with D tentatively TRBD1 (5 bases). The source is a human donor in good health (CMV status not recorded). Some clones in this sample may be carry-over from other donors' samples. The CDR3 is CASSTRVGTEAFF. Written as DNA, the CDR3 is TGTGCCAGTAGTACCAGGGTGGGCACTGAAGCTTTCTTT.